This is a list of T cell receptor beta chains from one sample in a study of cytomegalovirus exposure and HLA in healthy donors. Measured with immunoSEQ multiplex PCR; TCRdb has only the in-frame clones, and not every one. The sample contains some 95,000 clones, nearly 80% of which appear only once. Sequenced sample: PBMCs. The source is a middle-aged woman in good health and CMV-seropositive. CDR3s include the opening cysteine and the closing phenylalanine or tryptophan. The D gene is left open where the match is weak. Some rows have no size entry. The others give once, few or many, or a class for an expanded clone.

V gene	J gene	clone size	D gene	CDR3 DNA	CDR3 protein
TRBV5-6	TRBJ2-4	once	NA	TGTGCCAGCAGCACGGTTTCAGCCAAAAACATTCAGTACTTC	CASSTVSAKNIQYF
TRBV7-6	TRBJ2-5	NA	NA	TGTGCCAGCAGCGACAGTGGTGAGACCCAGTACTTC	CASSDSGETQYF
TRBV2	TRBJ2-1	NA	NA	TGTGCCAGCAGTGAGACAGACTTCTACAATGAGCAGTTCTTC	CASSETDFYNEQFF
TRBV18	TRBJ2-7	NA	TRBD2	TGTGCCAGCTCACCACCTGGGACTAGCGTGGCCTACGAGCAGTACTTC	CASSPPGTSVAYEQYF
TRBV25-1	TRBJ1-3	NA	NA	TGTGCCAGCAGTGATGGAGGTCTCTCTGGAAACACCATATATTTT	CASSDGGLSGNTIYF
TRBV6-5	TRBJ2-2	NA	NA	TGTGCCAGCAGTTCTAGCGTCGGGGAGCTGTTTTTT	CASSSSVGELFF
TRBV15	TRBJ2-5	NA	TRBD1	TGTGCCACCAGCAGAGCCCAGGGGGCCCAGTACTTC	CATSRAQGAQYF
TRBV19	TRBJ1-1	NA	TRBD1	TGTGCCAGTAGTATTGGGACAGGGAACACTGAAGCTTTCTTT	CASSIGTGNTEAFF
TRBV7-6	TRBJ2-3	NA	TRBD1	TGTGCCAGCAGCTTTCCCCCAGACAGGGAAAGCGATACGCAGTATTTT	CASSFPPDRESDTQYF
TRBV9	TRBJ2-1	medium-sized	TRBD2	TGTGCCAGCAGCACGGGACTAGCGGGAGTGTTGGATGAGCAGTTCTTC	CASSTGLAGVLDEQFF
TRBV7-9	TRBJ2-1	NA	NA	TGTGCCAGCACTCAGGGTGCGGGAAGGAGCTCCTACAATGAGCAGTTCTTC	CASTQGAGRSSYNEQFF
TRBV10-1	TRBJ2-7	once	NA	TGCGCCAGCAGTCCCCACGACCAGGGGACCGAGGTGGGGGAGCAGTACTTC	CASSPHDQGTEVGEQYF
TRBV10-3	TRBJ1-2	NA	NA	TGTGCCATCACGGGGGGGCAGGGGCAGAGCTACACCTTC	CAITGGQGQSYTF
TRBV25-1	TRBJ2-4	NA	NA	TGTGCCAGCAGTGAATACCGTTTGTCCAAAAACATTCAGTACTTC	CASSEYRLSKNIQYF
TRBV2	TRBJ1-1	once	NA	TGTGCCAGCAGTGAATCTGGGCCCCTGAACACTGAAGCTTTCTTT	CASSESGPLNTEAFF
TRBV29-1	TRBJ1-6	NA	TRBD1	TGCAGCGTCCGGACAGGGGGCTCACCCCTCCACTTT	CSVRTGGSPLHF
TRBV5-1	TRBJ1-1	few	TRBD1	TGCGCCAGCAGCGAAACAGGGGCCCTGGTGAACACTGAAGCTTTCTTT	CASSETGALVNTEAFF
TRBV6-1	TRBJ1-5	NA	NA	TGTGCCAGCAGTGATGTCGAGATCCGATCCCAGCATTTT	CASSDVEIRSQHF
TRBV5-4	TRBJ2-5	NA	TRBD2	TGTGCCAGCAGCTTCACAGCGGGAGGGCCCCAAGAGACCCAGTACTTC	CASSFTAGGPQETQYF
TRBV5-1	TRBJ2-3	NA	TRBD2	TGCGCCAGCAGCGGACAGACTAGCGGGAGTGATACGCAGTATTTT	CASSGQTSGSDTQYF
TRBV6-6	TRBJ2-3	NA	TRBD2	TGTGCCAGCAGTTACGGGGGGGAAAGCCCGCAGTATTTT	CASSYGGESPQYF
TRBV2	TRBJ1-4	NA	NA	TGTGCCAGCTCCGGACGGGGGGTTAATGAAAAACTGTTTTTT	CASSGRGVNEKLFF
TRBV6-1	TRBJ1-2	few	TRBD1	TGTGCCAGCAGTGAGGGGCTGTCAGGGACAGTCGAATATGGCTACACCTTC	CASSEGLSGTVEYGYTF
TRBV5-4	TRBJ2-1	NA	TRBD2	TGTGCCAGCAGCTCTGGACTAGCCTCCTACAATGAGCAGTTCTTC	CASSSGLASYNEQFF
TRBV13	TRBJ1-2	NA	TRBD1	TGTGCCAGCAGTGGGACAGGGGGGCGCGCCTATGGCTACACCTTC	CASSGTGGRAYGYTF
TRBV6-6	TRBJ2-5	NA	TRBD2	TGTGCCAGCAGTTTCGCGGGAGCTGAGACCCAGTACTTC	CASSFAGAETQYF
TRBV4-1	TRBJ2-5	few	NA	TGCGCCAGCAGCCAGGGGGCGGATCCCGGCGGACAAGAGACCCAGTACTTC	CASSQGADPGGQETQYF
TRBV6-1	TRBJ2-4	NA	NA	TGTGCCAGCACAGTATATGACATTCAGTACTTC	CASTVYDIQYF